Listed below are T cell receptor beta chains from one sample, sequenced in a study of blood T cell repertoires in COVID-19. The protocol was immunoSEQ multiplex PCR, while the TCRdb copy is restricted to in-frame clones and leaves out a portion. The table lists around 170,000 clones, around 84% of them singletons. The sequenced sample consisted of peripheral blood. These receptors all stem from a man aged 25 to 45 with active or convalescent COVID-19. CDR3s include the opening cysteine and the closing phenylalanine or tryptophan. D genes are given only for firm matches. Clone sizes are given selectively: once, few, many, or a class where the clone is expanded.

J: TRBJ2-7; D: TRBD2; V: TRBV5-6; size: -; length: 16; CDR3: CASSLAGGGRSYEQYF; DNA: TGTGCCAGCAGCTTGGCGGGGGGCGGGAGGTCCTACGAGCAGTACTTC
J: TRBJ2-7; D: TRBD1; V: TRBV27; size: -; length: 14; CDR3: CASRNRDRGHEQYF; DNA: TGTGCCAGCAGGAACCGGGACAGGGGCCACGAGCAGTACTTC
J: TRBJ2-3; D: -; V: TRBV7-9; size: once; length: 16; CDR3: CASSPRGLGSADTQYF; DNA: TGTGCCAGCAGCCCTAGGGGCCTGGGAAGCGCAGATACGCAGTATTTT
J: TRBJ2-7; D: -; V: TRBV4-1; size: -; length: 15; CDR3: CASSQVVPGTYEQYF; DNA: TGCGCCAGCAGCCAAGTAGTCCCGGGGACCTACGAGCAGTACTTC
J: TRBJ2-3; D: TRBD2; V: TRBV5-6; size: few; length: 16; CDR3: CASSYGTTIRTDTQYF; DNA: TGTGCCAGCAGCTACGGGACTACCATTCGCACAGATACGCAGTATTTT
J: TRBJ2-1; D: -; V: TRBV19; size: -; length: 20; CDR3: CASRPSVGLGTVSSYNEQFF; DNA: TGTGCCAGTAGGCCCTCGGTGGGACTCGGAACAGTGAGCTCCTACAATGAGCAGTTCTTC
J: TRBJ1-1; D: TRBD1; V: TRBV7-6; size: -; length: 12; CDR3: CASRTGGTEAFF; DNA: TGTGCCAGCAGGACAGGGGGCACTGAAGCTTTCTTT
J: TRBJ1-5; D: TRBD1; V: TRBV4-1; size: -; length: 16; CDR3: CASSQGTGVSNQPQHF; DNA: TGCGCCAGCAGCCAAGGCACAGGGGTGAGCAATCAGCCCCAGCATTTT
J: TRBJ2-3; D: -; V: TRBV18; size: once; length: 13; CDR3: CASSPPGTDTQYF; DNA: TGTGCCAGCTCACCTCCCGGCACAGATACGCAGTATTTT
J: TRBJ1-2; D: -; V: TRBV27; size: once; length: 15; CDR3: CASSLSAGAAYGYTF; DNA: TGTGCCAGCAGTTTATCGGCAGGGGCGGCCTATGGCTACACCTTC
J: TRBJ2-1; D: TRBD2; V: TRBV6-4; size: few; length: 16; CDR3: CASSALAEGGYNEQFF; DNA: TGTGCCAGCAGCGCACTAGCGGAGGGGGGCTACAATGAGCAGTTCTTC
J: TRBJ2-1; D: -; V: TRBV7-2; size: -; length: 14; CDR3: CASSSGLWGDEQFF; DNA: TGTGCCAGCAGCTCTGGACTATGGGGCGATGAGCAGTTCTTC
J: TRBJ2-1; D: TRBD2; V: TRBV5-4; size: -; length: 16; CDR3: CASSLSLAGVGNEQFF; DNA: TGTGCCAGCAGCTTGTCCCTAGCGGGAGTCGGCAATGAGCAGTTCTTC
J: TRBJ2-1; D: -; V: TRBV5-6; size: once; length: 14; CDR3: CASRKRENYNEQFF; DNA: TGTGCCAGCAGGAAACGGGAGAACTACAATGAGCAGTTCTTC
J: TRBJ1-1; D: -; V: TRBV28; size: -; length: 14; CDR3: CASSQAGTGGVAFF; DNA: TGTGCCAGCAGTCAAGCCGGGACGGGGGGAGTAGCTTTCTTT
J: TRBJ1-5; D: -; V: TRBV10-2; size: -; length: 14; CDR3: CASSAPGPGQPQHF; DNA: TGCGCCAGCAGTGCCCCGGGCCCGGGGCAGCCCCAGCATTTT
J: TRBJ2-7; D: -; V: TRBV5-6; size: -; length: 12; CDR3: CASSAGLSEQYF; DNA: TGTGCCAGCAGCGCAGGGTTGAGTGAGCAGTACTTC
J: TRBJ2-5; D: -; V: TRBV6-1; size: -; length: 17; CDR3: CASSETFLRGIQETQYF; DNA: TGTGCCAGCAGTGAAACGTTTTTACGGGGGATTCAAGAGACCCAGTACTTC
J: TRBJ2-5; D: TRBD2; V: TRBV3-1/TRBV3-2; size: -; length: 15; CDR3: CASSPGLAAQETQYF; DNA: TGTGCCAGCAGTCCGGGACTAGCGGCCCAAGAGACCCAGTACTTC
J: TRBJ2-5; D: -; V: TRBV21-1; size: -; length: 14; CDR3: CASTKAHGGETQYF; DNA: TGTGCCAGCACCAAGGCCCACGGGGGGGAGACCCAGTACTTC
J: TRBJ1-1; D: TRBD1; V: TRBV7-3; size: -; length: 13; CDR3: CASSKTGGTEAFF; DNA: TGTGCCAGCAGCAAGACAGGGGGCACTGAAGCTTTCTTT
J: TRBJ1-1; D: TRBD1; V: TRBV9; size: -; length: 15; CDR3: CASSVAGTGYTEAFF; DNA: TGTGCCAGCAGCGTAGCAGGGACAGGGTACACTGAAGCTTTCTTT
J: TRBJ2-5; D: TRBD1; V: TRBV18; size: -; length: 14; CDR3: CASSPRDSQETQYF; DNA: TGTGCCAGCTCACCGAGGGACAGCCAAGAGACCCAGTACTTC
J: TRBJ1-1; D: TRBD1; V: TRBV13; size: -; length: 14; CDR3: CASSSGTGGTEAFF; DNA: TGTGCCAGCAGCTCCGGGACAGGGGGCACTGAAGCTTTCTTT
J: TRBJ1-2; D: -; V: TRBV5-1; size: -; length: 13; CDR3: CASSLGAGRGYTF; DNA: TGCGCCAGCAGCTTGGGGGCAGGGCGCGGCTACACCTTC
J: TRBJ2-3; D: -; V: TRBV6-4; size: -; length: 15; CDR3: CASSDGGGGSDTQYF; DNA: TGTGCCAGCAGTGATGGCGGGGGCGGGTCAGATACGCAGTATTTT
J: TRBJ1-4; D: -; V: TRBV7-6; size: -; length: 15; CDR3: CASSLAGSDNEKLFF; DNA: TGTGCCAGCAGCTTGGCAGGGTCCGACAATGAAAAACTGTTTTTT
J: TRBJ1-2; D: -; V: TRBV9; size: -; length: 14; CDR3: CASSVGPGDYGYTF; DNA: TGTGCCAGCAGCGTAGGCCCGGGGGACTATGGCTACACCTTC
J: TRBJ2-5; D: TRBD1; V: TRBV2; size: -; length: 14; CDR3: CASRDSGQGKTQYF; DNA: TGTGCCAGCAGAGACTCGGGACAGGGAAAGACCCAGTACTTC
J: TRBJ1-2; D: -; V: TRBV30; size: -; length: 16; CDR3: CAWSVPEIPWNYGYTF; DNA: TGTGCCTGGAGTGTACCCGAGATCCCTTGGAACTATGGCTACACCTTC
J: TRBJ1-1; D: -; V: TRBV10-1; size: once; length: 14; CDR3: CASSDSRGSTEAFF; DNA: TGCGCCAGCAGTGATTCAAGGGGGAGCACTGAAGCTTTCTTT
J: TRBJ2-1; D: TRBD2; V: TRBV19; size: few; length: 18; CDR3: CASSPRPGTSGRGNEQFF; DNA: TGTGCCAGTAGCCCGAGACCAGGGACTAGCGGGAGGGGCAATGAGCAGTTCTTC
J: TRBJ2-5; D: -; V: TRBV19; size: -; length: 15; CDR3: CASTTSTAEEETQYF; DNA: TGTGCCAGTACCACTAGCACGGCAGAAGAAGAGACCCAGTACTTC
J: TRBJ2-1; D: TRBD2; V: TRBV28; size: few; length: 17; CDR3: CASSLWTLAGGPGEQFF; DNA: TGTGCCAGCAGTTTATGGACACTAGCGGGGGGGCCCGGTGAGCAGTTCTTC
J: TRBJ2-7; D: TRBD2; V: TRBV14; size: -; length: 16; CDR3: CASSQGSSAGAYEQYF; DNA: TGTGCCAGCAGCCAGGGATCGTCTGCGGGAGCCTACGAGCAGTACTTC
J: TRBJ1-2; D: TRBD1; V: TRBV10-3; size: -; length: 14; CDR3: CAISAGTGNYGYTF; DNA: TGTGCCATCAGTGCCGGGACAGGCAACTATGGCTACACCTTC
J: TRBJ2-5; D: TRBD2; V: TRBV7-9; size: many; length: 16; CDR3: CASSSGTSGVQETQYF; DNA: TGTGCCAGCAGCTCCGGGACTAGCGGAGTACAAGAGACCCAGTACTTC
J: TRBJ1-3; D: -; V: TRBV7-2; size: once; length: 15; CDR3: CASSLVGAAGNTIYF; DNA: TGTGCCAGCAGCTTAGTGGGCGCAGCTGGAAACACCATATATTTT
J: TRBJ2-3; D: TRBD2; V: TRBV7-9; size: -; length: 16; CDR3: CASSWITSGGTDTQYF; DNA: TGTGCCAGCAGCTGGATCACTAGCGGGGGCACAGATACGCAGTATTTT
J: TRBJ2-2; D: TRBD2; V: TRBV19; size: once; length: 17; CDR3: CASSRGLAGDNTGELFF; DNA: TGTGCCAGTAGTAGGGGACTAGCGGGAGATAACACCGGGGAGCTGTTTTTT
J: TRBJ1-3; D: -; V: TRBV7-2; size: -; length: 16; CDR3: CASSLDRVLSGNTIYF; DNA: TGTGCCAGCAGCTTAGACAGGGTCCTCTCTGGAAACACCATATATTTT
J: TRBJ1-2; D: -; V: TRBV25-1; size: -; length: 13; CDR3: CASSELAGNGYTF; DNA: TGTGCCAGCAGTGAATTAGCAGGGAACGGCTACACCTTC
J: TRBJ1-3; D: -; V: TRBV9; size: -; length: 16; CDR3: CASSVGGPLSGNTIYF; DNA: TGTGCCAGCAGCGTAGGAGGGCCTCTCTCTGGAAACACCATATATTTT
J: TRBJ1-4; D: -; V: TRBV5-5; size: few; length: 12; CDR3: CASSLADQGGFF; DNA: TGTGCCAGCAGCTTGGCCGACCAGGGAGGGTTTTTT
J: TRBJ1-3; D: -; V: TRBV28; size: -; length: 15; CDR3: CASSLGQSSGNTIYF; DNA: TGTGCCAGCAGTTTAGGGCAGAGCTCTGGAAACACCATATATTTT
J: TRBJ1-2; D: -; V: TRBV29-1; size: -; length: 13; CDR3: CSVVREANYGYTF; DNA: TGCAGCGTTGTAAGAGAAGCTAACTATGGCTACACCTTC
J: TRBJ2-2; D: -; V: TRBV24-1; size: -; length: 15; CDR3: CATSRETVNTGELFF; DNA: TGTGCCACCAGCCGAGAAACAGTGAACACCGGGGAGCTGTTTTTT
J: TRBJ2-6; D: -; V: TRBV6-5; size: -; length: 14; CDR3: CASILLSGANVLTF; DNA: TGTGCCAGCATACTCCTATCTGGGGCCAACGTCCTGACTTTC
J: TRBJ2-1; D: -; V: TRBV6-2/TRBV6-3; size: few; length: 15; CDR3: CASSFTGEAYNEQFF; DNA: TGTGCCAGCAGTTTCACAGGGGAGGCCTACAATGAGCAGTTCTTC
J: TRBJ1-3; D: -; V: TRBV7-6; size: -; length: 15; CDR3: CASSLSRDFGNTIYF; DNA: TGTGCCAGCAGCTTAAGCCGGGACTTCGGAAACACCATATATTTT
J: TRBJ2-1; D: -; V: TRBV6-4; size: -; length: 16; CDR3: CASSDSGGFSYNEQFF; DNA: TGTGCCAGCAGTGACTCCGGAGGGTTTTCCTACAATGAGCAGTTCTTC
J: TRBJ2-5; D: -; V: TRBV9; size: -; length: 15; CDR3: CASSSPAGPQETQYF; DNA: TGTGCCAGCAGCTCCCCGGCGGGTCCCCAAGAGACCCAGTACTTC
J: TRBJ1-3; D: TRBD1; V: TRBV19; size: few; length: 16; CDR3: CASSRKGQVSGNTIYF; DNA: TGTGCCAGTAGTAGGAAGGGACAGGTCTCTGGAAACACCATATATTTT
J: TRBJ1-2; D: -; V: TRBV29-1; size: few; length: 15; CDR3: CSVDSFRKGNYGYTF; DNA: TGCAGCGTTGATTCTTTTAGGAAGGGGAACTATGGCTACACCTTC
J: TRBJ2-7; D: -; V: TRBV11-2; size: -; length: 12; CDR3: CASSPDLNEQYF; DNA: TGTGCCAGCAGCCCGGACTTAAACGAGCAGTACTTC
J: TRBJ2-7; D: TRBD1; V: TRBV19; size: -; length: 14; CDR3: CASSIRGKPYEQYF; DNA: TGTGCCAGTAGTATCAGGGGGAAACCCTACGAGCAGTACTTC
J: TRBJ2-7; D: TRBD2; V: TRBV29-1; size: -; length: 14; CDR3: CSVPRTSGGNEQYF; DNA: TGCAGCGTTCCTCGGACTAGCGGGGGGAATGAGCAGTACTTC
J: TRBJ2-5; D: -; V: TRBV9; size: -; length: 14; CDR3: CASSPAFGREIQYF; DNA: TGTGCCAGCAGCCCCGCGTTCGGGAGAGAGATCCAGTACTTC
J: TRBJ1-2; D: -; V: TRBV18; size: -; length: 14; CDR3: CASSPPGPRAGYTF; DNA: TGTGCCAGCTCACCACCGGGTCCCAGGGCTGGCTACACCTTC
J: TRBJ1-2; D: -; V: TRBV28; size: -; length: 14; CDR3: CASVPGGSNYGYTF; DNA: TGTGCCAGCGTCCCGGGGGGGTCTAACTATGGCTACACCTTC